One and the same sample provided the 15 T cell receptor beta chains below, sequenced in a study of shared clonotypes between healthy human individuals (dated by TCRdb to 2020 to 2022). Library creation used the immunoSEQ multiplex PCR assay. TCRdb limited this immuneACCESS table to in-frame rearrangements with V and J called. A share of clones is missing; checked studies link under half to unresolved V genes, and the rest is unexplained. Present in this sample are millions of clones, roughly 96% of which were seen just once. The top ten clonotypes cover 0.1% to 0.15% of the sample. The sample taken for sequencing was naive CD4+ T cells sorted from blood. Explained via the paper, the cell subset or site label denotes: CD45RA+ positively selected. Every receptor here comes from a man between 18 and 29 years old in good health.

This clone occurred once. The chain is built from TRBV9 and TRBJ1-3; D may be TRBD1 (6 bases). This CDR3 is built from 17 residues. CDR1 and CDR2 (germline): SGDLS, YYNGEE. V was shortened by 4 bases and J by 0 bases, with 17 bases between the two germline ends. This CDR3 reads CASSTGPSKSSGNTIYF. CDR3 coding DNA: TGTGCCAGCAGCACAGGGCCTTCGAAAAGCTCTGGAAACACCATATATTTT.

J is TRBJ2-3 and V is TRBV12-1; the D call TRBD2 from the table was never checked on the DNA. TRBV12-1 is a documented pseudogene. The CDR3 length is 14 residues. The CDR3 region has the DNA TGTGCCAGCAGCTTGGCGGGACTCGCAGATACGCAGTATTTT. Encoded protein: CASSLAGLADTQYF.

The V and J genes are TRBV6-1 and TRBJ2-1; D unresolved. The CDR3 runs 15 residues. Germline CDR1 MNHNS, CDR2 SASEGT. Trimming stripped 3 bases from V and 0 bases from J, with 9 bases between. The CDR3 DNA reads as TGTGCCAGCAGTGACTACCCGAGCTCCTACAATGAGCAGTTCTTC. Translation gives CASSDYPSSYNEQFF.

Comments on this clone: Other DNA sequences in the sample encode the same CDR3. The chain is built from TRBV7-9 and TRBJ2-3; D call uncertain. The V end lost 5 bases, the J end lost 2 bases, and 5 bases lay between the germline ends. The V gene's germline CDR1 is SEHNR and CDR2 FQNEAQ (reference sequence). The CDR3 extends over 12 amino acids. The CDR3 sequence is CASSPNTDTQYF. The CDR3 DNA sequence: TGTGCCAGCAGCCCGAACACAGATACGCAGTATTTT.

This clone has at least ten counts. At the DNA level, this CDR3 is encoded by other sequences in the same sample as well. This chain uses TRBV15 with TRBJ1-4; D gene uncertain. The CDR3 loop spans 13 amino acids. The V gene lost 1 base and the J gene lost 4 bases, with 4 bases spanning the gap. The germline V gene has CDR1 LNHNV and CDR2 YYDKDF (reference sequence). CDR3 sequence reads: CATSRGFNEKLFF. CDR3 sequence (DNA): TGTGCCACCAGCAGAGGATTTAATGAAAAACTGTTTTTT.

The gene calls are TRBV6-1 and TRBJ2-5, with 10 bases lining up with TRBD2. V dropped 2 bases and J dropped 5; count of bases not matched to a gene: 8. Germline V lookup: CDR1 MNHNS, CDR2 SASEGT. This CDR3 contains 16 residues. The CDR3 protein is CASSERLAGGGETQYF. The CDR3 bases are TGTGCCAGCAGTGAACGATTAGCGGGGGGAGGGGAGACCCAGTACTTC.

The CDR3 nucleotides read TGCGCCAGCAGCCCCTCGACTTCCCTGGATACGCAGTATTTT. It is translated as CASSPSTSLDTQYF. The chain has TRBV5-1 and TRBJ2-3, with D unclear. CDR1 and CDR2 (germline): SGHRS, YFSETQ. CDR3 length: 14 amino acids. Trimming stripped 4 bases from V and 6 bases from J, with 15 bases between.

CDR3 loop: CASSFGQGSISPEAFF. The DNA for the CDR3 is TGTGCCAGCAGCTTTGGACAGGGGAGCATTTCCCCTGAAGCTTTCTTT. This sequence joins TRBV5-4 and TRBJ1-1, with TRBD1 identical over 9 bases. Unmatched junction bases numbered 11, after V lost 2 bases and J lost 6 bases. The V gene's germline CDR1 is SGHNT and CDR2 YYREEE (reference sequence). CDR3 size: 16 residues.

CDR3 protein: CASSPPGGARKDTQYF. CDR3 nucleotide sequence: TGTGCCAGCTCACCCCCTGGGGGAGCTAGGAAAGATACGCAGTATTTT. The chain joins TRBV18 to TRBJ2-3; D may match TRBD1 or TRBD2 (5 bases each). The germline CDR1 and CDR2 sequences are KGHSH and LQKENI. CDR3 length: 16 residues. The V end was cut by 3 bases, the J end by 5 bases, with 18 bases between.

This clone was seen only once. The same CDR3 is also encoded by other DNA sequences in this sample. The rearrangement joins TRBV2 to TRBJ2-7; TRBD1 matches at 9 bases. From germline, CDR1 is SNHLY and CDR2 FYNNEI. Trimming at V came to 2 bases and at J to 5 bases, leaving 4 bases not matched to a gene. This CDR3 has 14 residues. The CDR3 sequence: CASSERQGDHEQYF. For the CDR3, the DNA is TGTGCCAGCAGTGAACGACAGGGGGACCACGAGCAGTACTTC.

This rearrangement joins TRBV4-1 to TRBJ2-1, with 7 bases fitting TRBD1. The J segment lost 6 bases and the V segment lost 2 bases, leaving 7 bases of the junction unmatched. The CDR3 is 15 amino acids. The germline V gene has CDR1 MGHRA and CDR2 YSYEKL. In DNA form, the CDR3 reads TGCGCCAGCAGCCAATTTCCAGACAGGGTCAATGAGCAGTTCTTC. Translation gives CASSQFPDRVNEQFF.

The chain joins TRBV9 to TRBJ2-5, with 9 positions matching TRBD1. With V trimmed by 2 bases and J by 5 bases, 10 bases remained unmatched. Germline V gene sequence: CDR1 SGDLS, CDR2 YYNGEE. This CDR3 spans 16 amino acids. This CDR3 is CASSVSPGQGGETQYF. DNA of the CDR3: TGTGCCAGCAGCGTCTCACCGGGACAGGGTGGGGAGACCCAGTACTTC.

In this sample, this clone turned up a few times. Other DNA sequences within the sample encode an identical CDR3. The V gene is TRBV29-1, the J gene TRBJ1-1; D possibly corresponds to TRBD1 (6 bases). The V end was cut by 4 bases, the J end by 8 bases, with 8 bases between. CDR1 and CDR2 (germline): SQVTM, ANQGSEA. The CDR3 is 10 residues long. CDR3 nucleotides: TGCAGCGTTGGCCAGGGGGAAGCTTTCTTT. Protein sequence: CSVGQGEAFF.

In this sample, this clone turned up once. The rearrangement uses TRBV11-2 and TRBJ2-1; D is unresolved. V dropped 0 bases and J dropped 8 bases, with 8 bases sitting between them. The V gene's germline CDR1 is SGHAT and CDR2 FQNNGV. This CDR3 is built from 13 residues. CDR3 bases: TGTGCCAGCAGCTTAGATCTGGTACATGAGCAGTTCTTC. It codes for CASSLDLVHEQFF.

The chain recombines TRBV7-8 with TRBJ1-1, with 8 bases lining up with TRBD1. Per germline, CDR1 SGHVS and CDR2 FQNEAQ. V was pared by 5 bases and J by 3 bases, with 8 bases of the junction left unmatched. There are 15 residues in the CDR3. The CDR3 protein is CASSSPGGRDTEAFF. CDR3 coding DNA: TGTGCCAGCAGCAGCCCAGGGGGCAGGGACACTGAAGCTTTCTTT.